This entry describes one T cell receptor (beta chain). In the original processing: From reference gene primer amplification, estimates of nucleated cell counts were derived. Generated by immunoSEQ multiplex PCR, the TCRdb table keeps only in-frame clones and is missing some. V and J calls and clone size are as listed in that table; D and trimming were resolved from the DNA. Of approximately 400,000 clones listed, around four fifths are singletons. Germline V CDR1 and CDR2: SNHLY, FYNNEI. V lost 4 bases and J lost 7, with 14 bases in between. The CDR3 extends over 14 amino acids. These data originate in a study of blood T cell repertoires in COVID-19.

The V call is TRBV2, the J call TRBJ1-5; TRBD1 is a possible D gene (6 bases). This clonotype was sampled from a woman aged 45-59 years who had recovered from COVID-19. The sequenced sample consisted of PBMCs or T cells enriched from blood (not recorded which). The CDR3 is CASSASGGQQPQHF. DNA of the CDR3: TGTGCCAGCAGTGCCTCGGGGGGGCAGCAGCCCCAGCATTTT.